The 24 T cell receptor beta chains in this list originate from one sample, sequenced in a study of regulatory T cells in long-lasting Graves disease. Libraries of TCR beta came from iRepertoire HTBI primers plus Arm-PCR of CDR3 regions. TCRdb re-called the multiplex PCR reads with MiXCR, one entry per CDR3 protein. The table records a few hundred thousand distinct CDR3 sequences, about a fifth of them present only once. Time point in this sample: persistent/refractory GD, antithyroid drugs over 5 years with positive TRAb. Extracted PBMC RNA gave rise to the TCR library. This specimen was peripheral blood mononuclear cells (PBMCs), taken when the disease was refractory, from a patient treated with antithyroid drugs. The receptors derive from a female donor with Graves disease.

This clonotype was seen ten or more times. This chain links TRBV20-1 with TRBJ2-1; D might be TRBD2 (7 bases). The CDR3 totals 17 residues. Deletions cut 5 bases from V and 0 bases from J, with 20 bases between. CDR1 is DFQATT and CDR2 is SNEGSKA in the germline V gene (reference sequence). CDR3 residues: CSAPRRPGGSSYNEQFF. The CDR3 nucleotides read TGCAGTGCTCCCCGGAGACCGGGGGGCAGCTCCTACAATGAGCAGTTCTTC.

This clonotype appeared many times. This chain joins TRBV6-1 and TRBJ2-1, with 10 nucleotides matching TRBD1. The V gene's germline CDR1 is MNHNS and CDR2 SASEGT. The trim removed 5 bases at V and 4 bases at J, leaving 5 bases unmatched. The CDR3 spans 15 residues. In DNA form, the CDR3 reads TGTGCCAGCAGTCGCCGGGACAGGGGATACAATGAGCAGTTCTTC. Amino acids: CASSRRDRGYNEQFF.

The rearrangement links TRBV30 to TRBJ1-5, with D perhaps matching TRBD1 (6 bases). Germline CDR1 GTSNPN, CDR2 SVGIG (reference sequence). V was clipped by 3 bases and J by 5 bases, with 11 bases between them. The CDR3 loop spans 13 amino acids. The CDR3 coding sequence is TGTGCCTGGAGAGCGGACAGTTATCAGCCCCAGCATTTT. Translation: CAWRADSYQPQHF.

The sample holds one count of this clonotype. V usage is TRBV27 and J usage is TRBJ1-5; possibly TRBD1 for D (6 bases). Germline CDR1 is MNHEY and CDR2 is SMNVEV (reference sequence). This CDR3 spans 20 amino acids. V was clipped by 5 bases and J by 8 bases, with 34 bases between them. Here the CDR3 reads CASSDSGSGAGPLFDEPQHF. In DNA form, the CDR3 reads TGTGCCAGCAGTGATTCTGGATCGGGGGCAGGGCCACTATTCGATGAGCCCCAGCATTTT.

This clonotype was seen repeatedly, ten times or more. The CDR3 coding sequence is TGTGCCAGCAGTTTCCCGGATCAGCCCCAGCATTTT. Translating gives CASSFPDQPQHF. The chain joins TRBV27 to TRBJ1-5; D remains ambiguous. The CDR3 sequence is 12 residues long. CDR1 is MNHEY, CDR2 SMNVEV, per germline (reference sequence). Trimming took off 3 bases at V and 5 bases at J, with 5 bases between the two ends.

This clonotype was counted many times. CDR3 protein: CASSQDYWGQPQHF. CDR3 sequence (DNA): TGTGCCAGCAGCCAGGACTACTGGGGCCAGCCCCAGCATTTT. The chain couples TRBV6-1 to TRBJ1-5; D might be TRBD1 (5 bases). The CDR3 is 14 amino acids. Germline V gene data show CDR1 as MNHNS and CDR2 as SASEGT. V was trimmed by 6 bases and J by 7 bases, leaving 16 bases between them.

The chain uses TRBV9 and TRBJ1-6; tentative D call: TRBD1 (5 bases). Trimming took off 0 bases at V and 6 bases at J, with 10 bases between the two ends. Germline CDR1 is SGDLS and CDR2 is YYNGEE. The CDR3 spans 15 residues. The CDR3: CASSVGTQLNSPLHF. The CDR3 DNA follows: TGTGCCAGCAGCGTAGGGACACAACTTAATTCACCCCTCCACTTT.

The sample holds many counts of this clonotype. CDR3 DNA: TGTGCCAGCAGTTACTCGAAGCGGGAGGGCACCTACGAGCAGTACTTC. It encodes CASSYSKREGTYEQYF. This chain uses TRBV6-2 or TRBV6-3 with TRBJ2-7; TRBD2 agrees at 10 bases. The CDR3 runs 16 residues. Unmatched junction bases numbered 4, after V lost 0 bases and J lost 2 bases. Germline values: CDR1 MNHEY, CDR2 SVGEGT.

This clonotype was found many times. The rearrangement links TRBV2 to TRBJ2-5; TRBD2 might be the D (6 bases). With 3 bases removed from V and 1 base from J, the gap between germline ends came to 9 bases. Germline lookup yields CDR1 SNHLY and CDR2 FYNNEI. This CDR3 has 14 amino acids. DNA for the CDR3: TGTGCCAGCAGTGACCAAGCGGGCCAAGAGACCCAGTACTTC. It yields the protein CASSDQAGQETQYF.

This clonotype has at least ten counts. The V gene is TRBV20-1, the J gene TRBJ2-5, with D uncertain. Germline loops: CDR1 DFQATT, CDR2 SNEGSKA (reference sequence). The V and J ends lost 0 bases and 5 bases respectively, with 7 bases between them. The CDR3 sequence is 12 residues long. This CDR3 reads CSARESWETQYF. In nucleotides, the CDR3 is TGCAGTGCTAGAGAGTCGTGGGAGACCCAGTACTTC.

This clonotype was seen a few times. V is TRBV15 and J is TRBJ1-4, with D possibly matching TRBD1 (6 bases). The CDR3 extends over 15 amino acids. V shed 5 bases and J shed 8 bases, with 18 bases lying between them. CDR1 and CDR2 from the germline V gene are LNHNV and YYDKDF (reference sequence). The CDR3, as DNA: TGTGCCACCAGCGCAGAAGGGGGGCTTGAAGAAAAACTGTTTTTT. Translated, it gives CATSAEGGLEEKLFF. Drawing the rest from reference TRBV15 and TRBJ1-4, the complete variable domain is DAMVIQNPRYQVTQFGKPVTLSCSQTLNHNVMYWYQQKSSQAPKLLFHYYDKDFNNEADTPDNFQSRRPNTSFCFLDIRSPGLGDTAMYLCATSAEGGLEEKLFFGSGTQLSVL.

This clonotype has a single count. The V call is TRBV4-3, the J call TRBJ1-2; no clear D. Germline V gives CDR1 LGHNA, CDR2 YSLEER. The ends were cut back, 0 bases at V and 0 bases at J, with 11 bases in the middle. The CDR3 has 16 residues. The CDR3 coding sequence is TGCGCCAGCAGCCAAGAACGCGCCCAGTCTAACTATGGCTACACCTTC. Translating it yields CASSQERAQSNYGYTF.

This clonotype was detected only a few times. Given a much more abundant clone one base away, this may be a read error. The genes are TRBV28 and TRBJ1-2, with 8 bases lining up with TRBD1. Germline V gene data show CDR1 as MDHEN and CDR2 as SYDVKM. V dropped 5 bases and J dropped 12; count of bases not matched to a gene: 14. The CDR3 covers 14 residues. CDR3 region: CASSETGTGYGDTF. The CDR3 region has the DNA TGTGCCAGCAGTGAAACCGGGACAGGTTACGGCGACACCTTC.

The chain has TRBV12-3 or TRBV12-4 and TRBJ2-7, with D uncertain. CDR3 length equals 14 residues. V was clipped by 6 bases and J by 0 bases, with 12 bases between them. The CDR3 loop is CASRDDMVSYEQYF. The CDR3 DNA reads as TGTGCCAGCAGGGACGACATGGTCTCCTACGAGCAGTACTTC.

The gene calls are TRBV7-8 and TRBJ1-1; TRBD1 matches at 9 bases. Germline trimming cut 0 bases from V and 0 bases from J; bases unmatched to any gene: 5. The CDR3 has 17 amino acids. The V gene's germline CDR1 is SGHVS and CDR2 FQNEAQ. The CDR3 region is CASSLAWTGVMNTEAFF. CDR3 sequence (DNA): TGTGCCAGCAGCTTAGCGTGGACAGGGGTCATGAACACTGAAGCTTTCTTT.

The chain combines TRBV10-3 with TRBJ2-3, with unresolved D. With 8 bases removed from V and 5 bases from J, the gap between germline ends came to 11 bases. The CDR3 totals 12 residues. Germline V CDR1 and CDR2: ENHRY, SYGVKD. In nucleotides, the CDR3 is TGTGCCATCGGCCGGCAGGAAGATACGCAGTATTTT. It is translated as CAIGRQEDTQYF.

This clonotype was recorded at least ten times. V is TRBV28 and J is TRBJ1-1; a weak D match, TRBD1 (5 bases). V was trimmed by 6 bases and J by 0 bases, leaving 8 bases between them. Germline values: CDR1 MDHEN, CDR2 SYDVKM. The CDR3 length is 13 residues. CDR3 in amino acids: CASRTTVNTEAFF. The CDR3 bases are TGTGCCAGCAGAACGACAGTGAACACTGAAGCTTTCTTT. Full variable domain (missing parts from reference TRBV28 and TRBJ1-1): DVKVTQSSRYLVKRTGEKVFLECVQDMDHENMFWYRQDPGLGLRLIYFSYDVKMKEKGDIPEGYSVSREKKERFSLILESASTNQTSMYLCASRTTVNTEAFFGQGTRLTVV.

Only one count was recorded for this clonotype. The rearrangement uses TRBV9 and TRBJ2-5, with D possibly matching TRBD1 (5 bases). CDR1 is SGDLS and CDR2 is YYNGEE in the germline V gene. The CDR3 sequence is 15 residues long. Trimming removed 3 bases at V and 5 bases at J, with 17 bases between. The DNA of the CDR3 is TGTGCCAGCAGCGGAGAGACAGTGGCACGGGAGACCCAGTACTTC. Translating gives CASSGETVARETQYF.

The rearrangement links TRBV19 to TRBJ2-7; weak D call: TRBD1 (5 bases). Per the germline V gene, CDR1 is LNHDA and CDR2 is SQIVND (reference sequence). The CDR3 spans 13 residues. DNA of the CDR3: TGTGCTACCGCGGCGGTCCCAGGGAACGAGCAGTACTTC. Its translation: CATAAVPGNEQYF. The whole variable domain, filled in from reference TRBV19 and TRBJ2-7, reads DGGITQSPKYLFRKEGQNVTLSCEQNLNHDAMYWYRQDPGQGLRLIYYSQIVNDFQKGDIAEGYSVSREKKESFPLTVTSAQKNPTAFYLCATAAVPGNEQYFGPGTRLTVT.

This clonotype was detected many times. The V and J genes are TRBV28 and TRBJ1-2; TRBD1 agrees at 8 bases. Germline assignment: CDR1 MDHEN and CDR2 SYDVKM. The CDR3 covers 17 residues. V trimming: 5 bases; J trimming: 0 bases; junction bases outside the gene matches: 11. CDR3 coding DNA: TGTGCCAGCAGTGCTCCCGGACAGGGAGGGACTAACTATGGCTACACCTTC. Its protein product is CASSAPGQGGTNYGYTF.

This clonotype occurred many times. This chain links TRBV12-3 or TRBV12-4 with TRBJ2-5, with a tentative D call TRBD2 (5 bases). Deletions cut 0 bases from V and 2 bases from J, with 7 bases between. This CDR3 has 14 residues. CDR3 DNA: TGTGCCAGCAGTTTAGCGGGAGTGCAAGAGACCCAGTACTTC. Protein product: CASSLAGVQETQYF.

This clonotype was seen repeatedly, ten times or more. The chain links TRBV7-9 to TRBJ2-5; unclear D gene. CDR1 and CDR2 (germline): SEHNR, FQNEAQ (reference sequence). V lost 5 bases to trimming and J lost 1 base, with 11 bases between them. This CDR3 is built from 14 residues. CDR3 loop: CASSPDLLQETQYF. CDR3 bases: TGTGCCAGCAGCCCGGACCTCCTCCAAGAGACCCAGTACTTC. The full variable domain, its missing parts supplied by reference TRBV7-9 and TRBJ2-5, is DTGVSQNPRHKITKRGQNVTFRCDPISEHNRLYWYRQTLGQGPEFLTYFQNEAQLEKSRLLSDRFSAERPKGSFSTLEIQRTEQGDSAMYLCASSPDLLQETQYFGPGTRLLVL.

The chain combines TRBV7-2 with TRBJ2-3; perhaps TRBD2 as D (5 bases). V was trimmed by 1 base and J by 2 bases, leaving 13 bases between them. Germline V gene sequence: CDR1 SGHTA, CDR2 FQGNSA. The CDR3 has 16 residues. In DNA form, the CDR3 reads TGTGCCAGCAGCTTAGATCCTAGCCTCAACACAGATACGCAGTATTTT. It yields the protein CASSLDPSLNTDTQYF. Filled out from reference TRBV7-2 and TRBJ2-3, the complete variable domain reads GAGVSQSPSNKVTEKGKDVELRCDPISGHTALYWYRQSLGQGLEFLIYFQGNSAPDKSGLPSDRFSAERTGGSVSTLTIQRTQQEDSAVYLCASSLDPSLNTDTQYFGPGTRLTVL.

CDR3 sequence reads: CASHAGGPSSYNEQFF. CDR3 coding DNA: TGTGCCAGCCACGCGGGCGGGCCCAGCTCCTACAATGAGCAGTTCTTC. The genes are TRBV11-2 and TRBJ2-1, with D maybe TRBD2 (5 bases). There are 16 residues in the CDR3. Germline V gene lookup returns CDR1 SGHAT and CDR2 FQNNGV. Trimming left V 8 bases short and J 0 bases short, with 17 bases between.